The entry below describes one T cell receptor (beta chain). Its antigen is currently not known. Base qualities are not recorded, but no much larger clone differs from it by a single base. The data stem from a study of beta chain features in type 1 diabetes (dated by TCRdb to the late 2010s). In the study overall: No differences in mean age, gender distribution, total cell number or subset yield were found between patients and healthy donors. Across all samples, almost 110 million sorted cells were examined, and cell number per subset correlated strongly with RNA yield. In the study, TCRB repertoires of sorted circulating CD4+ T cell subsets from recently diagnosed type 1 diabetes patients were compared with those of matched healthy donors. Naive and central memory subsets were obtained from all 30 or so donors, but regulatory and stem cell-like memory subsets were isolated from only 8 patients and roughly 8 healthy donors. Study-wide findings and limitations: Because cDNA was sequenced instead of genomic DNA, highly expressing activated cells could be over-represented, though the groups showed no difference in activation or CD3 levels. HLA sub-analyses involved small numbers of individuals, so any influence of HLA type on TCRB rearrangement remained unresolved. The naive, central memory and regulatory TCRB repertoires appeared to resemble one another more closely among patients than among healthy donors. Shorter templates might have been favored by PCR, but patient and control samples were amplified and corrected together, so both groups would have been affected equally by any skew. In all four CD4+ subsets, TCRB CDR3 length was moderately but significantly shorter in type 1 diabetes patients. At VDJ recombination sites, type 1 diabetes patients had fewer insertions and more deleted nucleotides, which implies abnormalities in thymic rearrangement.

The entire amount of isolated RNA was reverse transcribed using the High Capacity cDNA Reverse Transcription Kit, so the sequenced TCRB transcripts were expressed ones. Deep immunoSEQ sequencing was performed on naive, central memory and regulatory T cell samples, with an average of approximately 4 million total reads per sample. Sorted cells were lysed in RLT buffer, and RNA was extracted using DNase-treated RNeasy Micro or Mini kits according to cell number. Each cell subset was processed on its own to prevent cross-contamination, while patient and healthy donor samples were processed together. The immunoSEQ multiplex PCR was used to amplify TCRB sequences from cDNA, yielding 87-bp fragments that span the CDR3 region. Sequencing of the amplicons was performed on the Illumina HiSeq platform. The published analysis was carried out like this. Synthetic template baselines were used to correct PCR bias computationally, reads within Hamming distance 2 were collapsed together, and singletons that could not be merged were discarded. Reads were aligned to IMGT to assign V, D and J genes, CDR3 length, and insertions or deletions at six rearrangement sites. Within each subset, clonotype counts were normalized to sorted cell number, after which true diversity and Gini coefficients were computed with the tcR R package. The overlap coefficient, calculated on TCRB nucleotide sequences, was used to measure repertoire sharing. Out-of-frame TCRB sequences from naive cells were analyzed as a proxy for the pre-selection repertoire. The table was pulled from immuneACCESS by TCRdb, which kept in-frame rearrangements only. Such tables lose some clones; where checked, under half of the loss comes from unresolved V genes, and the rest has no known cause. Clone size and V and J calls were adopted from that table, with D and trimming inferred from the DNA. This sample gives some 700,000 clones in total; roughly 13% of them show up just once. About 0.02% of the sample is held by the ten biggest clonotypes.

From each donor, a single peripheral blood sample of approximately 0.11 L on average was drawn into heparinised tubes. A BD FACSAria II was used to sort naive, central memory, regulatory and stem cell-like memory CD4+ T cells with a panel that included CD45RO, CCR7, CD25, CD127, CD95 and CD27. Purity was above 95% for every sorted population. PBMCs were isolated immediately by Lymphoprep density gradient centrifugation and stained directly without culture. To minimize batch effects, samples were stained and sorted in pairs, one healthy donor with one patient per experiment. Cut back by 5 bases and 1 base, the V and J ends lie 9 bases apart. Inclusive of the bounding cysteine and phenylalanine, the CDR3 is 13 residues long. The DNA shown is the 39-base CDR3, in frame from base 1. The germline V gene provides CDR1 SGHRS and CDR2 YFSETQ.

Input material: naive CD4+ T cells from blood. The intended sense of this specimen's cell subset or site label: true naive CD4+ T cells. This clonotype was obtained from a man between 18 and 35 years old with type 1 diabetes. Recombination joined TRBV5-1 with TRBJ1-1, with the D gene not confidently named. The nucleotides read TGCGCCAGCAGGGCCGGCGGGAACACTGAAGCTTTCTTT. This encodes CASRAGGNTEAFF.